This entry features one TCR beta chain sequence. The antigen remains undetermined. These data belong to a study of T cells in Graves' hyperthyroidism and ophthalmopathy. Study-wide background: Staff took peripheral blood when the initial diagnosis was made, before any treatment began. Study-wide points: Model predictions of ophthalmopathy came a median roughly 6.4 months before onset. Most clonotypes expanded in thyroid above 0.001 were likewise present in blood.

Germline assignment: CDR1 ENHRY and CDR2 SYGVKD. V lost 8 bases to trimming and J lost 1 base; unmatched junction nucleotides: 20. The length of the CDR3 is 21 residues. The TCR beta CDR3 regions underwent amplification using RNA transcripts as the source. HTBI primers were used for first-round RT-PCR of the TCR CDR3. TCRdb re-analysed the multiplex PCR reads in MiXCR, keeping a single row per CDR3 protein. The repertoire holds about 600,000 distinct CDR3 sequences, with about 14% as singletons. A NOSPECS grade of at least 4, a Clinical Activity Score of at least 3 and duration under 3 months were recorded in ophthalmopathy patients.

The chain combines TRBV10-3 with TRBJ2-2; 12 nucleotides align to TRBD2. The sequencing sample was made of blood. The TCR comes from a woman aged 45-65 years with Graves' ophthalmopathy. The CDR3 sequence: CAIGSIALAGGHGLNTGELFF. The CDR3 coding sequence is TGTGCCATCGGTAGTATAGCACTAGCGGGAGGACACGGACTGAACACCGGGGAGCTGTTTTTT.